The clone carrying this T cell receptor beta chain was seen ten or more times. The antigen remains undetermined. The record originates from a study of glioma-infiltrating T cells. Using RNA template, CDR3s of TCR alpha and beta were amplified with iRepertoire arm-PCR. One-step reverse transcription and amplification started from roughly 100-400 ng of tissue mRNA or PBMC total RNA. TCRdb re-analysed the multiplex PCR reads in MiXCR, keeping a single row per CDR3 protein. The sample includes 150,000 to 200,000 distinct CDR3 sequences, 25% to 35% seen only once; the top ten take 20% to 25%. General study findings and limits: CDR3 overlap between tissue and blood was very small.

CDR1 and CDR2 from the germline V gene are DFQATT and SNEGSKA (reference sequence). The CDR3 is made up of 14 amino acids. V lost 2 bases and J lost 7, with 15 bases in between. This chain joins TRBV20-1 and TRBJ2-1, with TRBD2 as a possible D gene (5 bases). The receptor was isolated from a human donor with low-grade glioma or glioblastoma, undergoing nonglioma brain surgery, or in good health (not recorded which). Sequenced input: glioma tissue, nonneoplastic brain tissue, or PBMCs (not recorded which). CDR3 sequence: CSARRVTRGNEQFF. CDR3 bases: TGCAGTGCTAGAAGAGTAACCCGAGGGAATGAGCAGTTCTTC.